These 20 T cell receptor beta chains came from one sample sequenced in a study of blood T cells in healthy people across ages. Primed by a sample-barcoded 5' primer and a J-beta primer mix, a second PCR proceeded for roughly 7 to 11 cycles. TCRdb redid the calling of the 5' RACE reads with MiXCR, one entry per CDR3 protein. Of approximately 1.5 million distinct CDR3 sequences listed, under 55% were seen once; the top ten hold about 4%. What was sequenced was blood. Receptors originate from a woman aged 18-30 years in good health.

The V call is TRBV13, the J call TRBJ2-7; 10 positions match TRBD2. Unmatched junction bases numbered 8, after V lost 5 bases and J lost 4 bases. The germline CDR1 and CDR2 sequences are PRHDT and FYEKMQ (reference sequence). CDR3 length: 15 amino acids. This chain's CDR3 is CASSGPGTSEYEQYF. Written as DNA, the CDR3 is TGTGCCAGCAGCGGACCCGGGACTAGCGAGTACGAGCAGTACTTC.

This clonotype was observed a few times. One end of the junction varies from germline; a read error may be responsible. The chain carries TRBV5-4 and TRBJ2-2; D unresolved. Germline CDR1 is SGHNT and CDR2 is YYREEE (reference sequence). The CDR3 contains 12 residues. The CDR3 here is CAGSDISGELFF. The CDR3 DNA reads TGTGCCGGCAGTGACATATCGGGGGAGCTGTTTTTT.

This clonotype was recorded a few times. The chain is built from TRBV20-1 and TRBJ1-2; the match to TRBD1 covers 10 bases. There are 17 residues in the CDR3. Germline assignment: CDR1 DFQATT and CDR2 SNEGSKA (reference sequence). V trimming: 3 bases; J trimming: 0 bases; junction bases outside the gene matches: 10. CDR3 DNA: TGCAGTGCTAGGCATACCGGGACAGGGGTCTCTAACTATGGCTACACCTTC. Its translation is CSARHTGTGVSNYGYTF.

This clonotype appeared a few times. The chain is built from TRBV12-3 or TRBV12-4 and TRBJ2-5; D remains unclear. V gave up 3 bases and J gave up 3 bases, with 8 bases separating them. The CDR3 runs 13 residues. CDR3 nucleotides: TGTGCCAGCAGTTTTCTAGGGAAAGAGACCCAGTACTTC. The encoded protein is CASSFLGKETQYF.

CDR3 loop: CASSLQRPQETQYF. The CDR3 DNA is TGTGCCAGCAGCTTACAACGACCCCAAGAGACCCAGTACTTC. The chain has TRBV7-2 and TRBJ2-5; D is ambiguous. The V and J ends lost 2 bases and 1 base respectively, with 8 bases between them. The CDR3 covers 14 residues. Germline V gene data show CDR1 as SGHTA and CDR2 as FQGNSA.

This chain connects TRBV20-1 to TRBJ2-2; D remains ambiguous. CDR3 size: 16 residues. V shed 3 bases and J shed 4 bases, with 18 bases lying between them. CDR1 DFQATT and CDR2 SNEGSKA come from the germline V gene (reference sequence). CDR3 in DNA: TGCAGTGCTAGTAATTTCAGGAGTCAAAGCACCGGGGAGCTGTTTTTT. This codes for CSASNFRSQSTGELFF.

Of note for this clonotype: This may be a read error, as it is one base from a much larger clone. J is TRBJ2-7 and V is TRBV25-1; tentative D call: TRBD2 (6 bases). CDR1 is MGHDK, CDR2 SYGVNS, per germline. Trimming shortened V by 8 bases and J by 12 bases, and 14 bases separated the two germline ends. The CDR3 has 10 amino acids. The CDR3 loop reads CASVRETRYF. In nucleotides, the CDR3 is TGTGCCAGCGTACGGGAGACCCGGTACTTC.

The rearrangement links TRBV7-9 to TRBJ1-5; no reliable D call. Trimming cost V 0 bases and J 5 bases, with 8 bases left between them. The CDR3 has 14 residues. From germline, CDR1 is SEHNR and CDR2 FQNEAQ (reference sequence). Here the CDR3 reads CASSLAGSDQPQHF. In DNA form, the CDR3 reads TGTGCCAGCAGCTTAGCAGGTTCAGATCAGCCCCAGCATTTT.

The sample holds a few counts of this clonotype. V gene TRBV20-1 combines with J gene TRBJ2-1, with TRBD2 identical over 8 bases. The germline CDR1 and CDR2 sequences are DFQATT and SNEGSKA (reference sequence). The CDR3 contains 13 residues. The junction had 7 bases not matched to a gene; V was cut back by 7 bases and J by 5 bases. The DNA of the CDR3 is TGCAGTGGGCGAGCGGGGGTACACAATGAGCAGTTCTTC. Translation gives CSGRAGVHNEQFF.

This clonotype came up many times. The CDR3 coding sequence is TGCAGCGTTGACACCGGGACCAGCTACAATGAGCAGTTCTTC. This gives the protein CSVDTGTSYNEQFF. This chain joins TRBV29-1 and TRBJ2-1; D possibly uses TRBD1 or TRBD2 (5 bases each). The CDR3 contains 14 residues. The V end lost 3 bases, the J end lost 3 bases, and 12 bases lay between the germline ends. Germline assignment: CDR1 SQVTM and CDR2 ANQGSEA.

This clonotype appeared many times. Mismatch with germline at one junction end may stem from a read error. The chain couples TRBV5-1 to TRBJ2-3; D remains unclear. The CDR3 is made up of 12 amino acids. Germline V gene lookup returns CDR1 SGHRS and CDR2 YFSETQ. The DNA of the CDR3 is TGTGCCAGCAGCTTAGATTCAGATACGCAGTATTTT. It yields the protein CASSLDSDTQYF.

This clonotype was seen a few times. V and J are TRBV3-1 and TRBJ2-7; no firm D call. The V end was cut by 2 bases, the J end by 5 bases, with 4 bases between. The germline gives CDR1 LGHDT, CDR2 YNNKEL (reference sequence). This CDR3 region has 11 residues. The CDR3 sequence: CASSQWDEQYF. The CDR3 DNA sequence: TGTGCCAGCAGCCAATGGGACGAGCAGTACTTC.

The V call is TRBV6-2 or TRBV6-3, the J call TRBJ2-1; a weak D match, TRBD1 (5 bases). CDR3 length: 14 residues. Trimming left V 2 bases short and J 5 bases short, with 10 bases between. Germline V gene sequence: CDR1 MNHEY, CDR2 SVGEGT. The CDR3 DNA sequence: TGTGCCAGCAGTTACCAGGGCAGAAACAATGAGCAGTTCTTC. Encoded protein: CASSYQGRNNEQFF.

This clonotype has a handful of counts. The chain recombines TRBV11-2 with TRBJ2-1; 8 bases map to TRBD1. Germline trimming cut 5 bases from V and 7 bases from J; bases unmatched to any gene: 7. From germline, CDR1 is SGHAT and CDR2 FQNNGV. This CDR3 spans 14 amino acids. This CDR3 reads CASSQRQGRNEQFF. The CDR3 DNA is TGTGCCAGCAGCCAAAGACAGGGGAGGAATGAGCAGTTCTTC.

The chain joins TRBV12-3 or TRBV12-4 to TRBJ2-2; perhaps TRBD2 as D (5 bases). V was shortened by 2 bases and J by 4 bases, with 11 bases between the two germline ends. This CDR3 is built from 15 residues. The DNA for the CDR3 is TGTGCCAGCAGTTTATACAGCGGAGTCACCGGGGAGCTGTTTTTT. The encoded protein is CASSLYSGVTGELFF.

This clonotype was detected a few times. The chain combines TRBV7-9 with TRBJ1-2; TRBD1 matches at 7 bases. Germline lookup yields CDR1 SEHNR and CDR2 FQNEAQ (reference sequence). V was clipped by 1 base and J by 2 bases; unmatched bases: 4. The CDR3 sequence is 15 residues long. CDR3 sequence (DNA): TGTGCCAGCAGCTTAGAGGGGGCTCGAAACTATGGCTACACCTTC. Translation gives CASSLEGARNYGYTF.

The rearrangement links TRBV20-1 to TRBJ2-7; D uncertain. The CDR3 extends over 15 amino acids. Per the germline V gene, CDR1 is DFQATT and CDR2 is SNEGSKA (reference sequence). Deletions cut 1 base from V and 1 base from J, with 14 bases between. CDR3 DNA: TGCAGTGCTAGAGGGACCGAGGCGGAGTCCTACGAGCAGTACTTC. Its translation: CSARGTEAESYEQYF.

This clonotype was recorded a few times. The V call is TRBV12-3 or TRBV12-4, the J call TRBJ2-3, with 10 nucleotides matching TRBD2. The CDR3 spans 14 residues. V shed 5 bases and J 7 bases; nucleotides not matched to a gene: 6. The CDR3 reads CASSGTSGAHTQYF. DNA for the CDR3: TGTGCCAGCAGTGGCACTAGCGGGGCCCATACGCAGTATTTT.

The rearrangement links TRBV12-3 or TRBV12-4 to TRBJ2-5; no clear D gene. The CDR3 is made up of 11 amino acids. Trimming stripped 5 bases from V and 5 bases from J, with 6 bases between. CDR3 nucleotide sequence: TGTGCCAGCAGTGCCGTTGAGACCCAGTACTTC. Protein product: CASSAVETQYF.

This clonotype turned up a few times. The V call is TRBV10-3, the J call TRBJ2-1; tentatively, D is TRBD1 (5 bases). Trimming took 10 bases from V and 0 from J, leaving 10 bases between them. Germline V lookup: CDR1 ENHRY, CDR2 SYGVKD. This CDR3 has 13 residues. The CDR3 spells CATTTDSYNEQFF. DNA of the CDR3: TGTGCCACTACGACAGACTCCTACAATGAGCAGTTCTTC.